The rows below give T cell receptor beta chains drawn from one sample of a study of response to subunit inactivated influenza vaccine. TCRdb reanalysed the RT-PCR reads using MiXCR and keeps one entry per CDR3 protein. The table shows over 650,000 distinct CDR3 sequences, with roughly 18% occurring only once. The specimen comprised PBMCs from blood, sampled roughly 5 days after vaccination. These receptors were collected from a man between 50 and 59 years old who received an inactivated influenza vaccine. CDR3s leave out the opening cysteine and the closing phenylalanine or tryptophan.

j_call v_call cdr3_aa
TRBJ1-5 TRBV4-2 ASSPRTKDQPQH
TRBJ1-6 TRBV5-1 ASSIGQGANSPLH
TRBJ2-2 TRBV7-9 ASSKAGKRQNTGELF
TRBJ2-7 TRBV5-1 ASSPRQGLSYEQY
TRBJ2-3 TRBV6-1 ASSASGRAQARDTQY
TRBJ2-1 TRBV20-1 SARGGPELF
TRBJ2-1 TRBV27 ASRLGPSDPGIGNEQF
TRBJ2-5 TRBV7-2 ASSFISETQY
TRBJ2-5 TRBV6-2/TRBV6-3 ASSYSAGDQETQY
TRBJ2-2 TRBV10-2 ASSDPDPKGTGELF
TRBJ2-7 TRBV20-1 SASEYRDYEQY
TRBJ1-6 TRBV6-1 ATGQGFNSPLH
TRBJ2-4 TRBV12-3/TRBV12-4 ASSRRGHGKNIQY
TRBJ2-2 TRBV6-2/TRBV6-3 ASSYLTGRAGELF
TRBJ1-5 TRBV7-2 ASSLSGRLNQPQH
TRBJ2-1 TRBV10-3 AIGDRALGEQF
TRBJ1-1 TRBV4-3 ASRQARVATEAF
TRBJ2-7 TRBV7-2 ASSSRHPSGEQY
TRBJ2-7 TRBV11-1 ASSFDGNAYEQY
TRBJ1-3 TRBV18 ASEASSVSSGNTIY
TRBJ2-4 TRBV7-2 ASSLAGGAPKNIQY
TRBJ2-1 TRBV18 ASSPLSGDNEQF
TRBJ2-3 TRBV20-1 SQTGLEYGDTDTQY
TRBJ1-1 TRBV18 ASSPQGVDTEAF
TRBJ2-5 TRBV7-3 ASSLGTSGIETQY
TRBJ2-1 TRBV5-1 ASSPFEPYNEQF
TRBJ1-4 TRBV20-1 SARERQGLLF
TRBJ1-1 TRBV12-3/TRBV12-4 ASSSQGEYTEAF
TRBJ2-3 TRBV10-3 AISGVGTSGHTDTQY
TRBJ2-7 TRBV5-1 ASSKDRGLAEQY
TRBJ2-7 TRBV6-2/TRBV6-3 ASSYSIVETGGSPYEQY
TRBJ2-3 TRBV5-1 ASSLDPGDTQY
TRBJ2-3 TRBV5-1 ASNALSSTDTQY
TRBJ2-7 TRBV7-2 ASSLGLGRGGNEQY
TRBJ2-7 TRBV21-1 ASSATDRENPYEQY
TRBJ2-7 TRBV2 ASSSAGYTYEQY
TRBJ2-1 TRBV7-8 ASSGGERGHGAQF
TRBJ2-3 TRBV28 ASSFLLAGGPGTPTDTQY
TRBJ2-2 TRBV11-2 ASSLVPGLANTGELF
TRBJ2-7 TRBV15 ATSRTDRGQYEQY
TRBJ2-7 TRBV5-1 ASSKDRFDEQY
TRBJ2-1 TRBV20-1 SAPRAGLYNEQF
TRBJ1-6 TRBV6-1 ASSEMGWDSPLH
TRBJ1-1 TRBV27 ASSSRTGHTEAF
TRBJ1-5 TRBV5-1 ASSLGAGGYNQPQH
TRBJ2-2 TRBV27 ASSPTGSANTGELF
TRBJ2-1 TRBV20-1 SVPKEGVSYNEQF
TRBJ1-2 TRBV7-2 ASSPPFHGYT
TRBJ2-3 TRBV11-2 ASSLEPSPRDTQY
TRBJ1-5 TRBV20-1 SARVGTRDQPQH
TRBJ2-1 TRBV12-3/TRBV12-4 ASSLAGVLYNEQF
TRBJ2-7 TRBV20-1 SALPAGSYEQY
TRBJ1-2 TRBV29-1 SVVDRGLGYT
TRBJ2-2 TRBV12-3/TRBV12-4 ASNHRTGISTGELF
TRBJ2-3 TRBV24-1 ATSEDRVQDTQY
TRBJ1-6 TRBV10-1 ASSGGTGNNSPLH
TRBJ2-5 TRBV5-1 ASSLMLAGDLETQY
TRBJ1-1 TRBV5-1 ASSYQGNTEAF
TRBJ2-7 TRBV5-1 ASSPGGTGTYEQY